This T cell receptor beta chain is drawn from a study of breast tumors, draining lymph nodes, adjacent tissues. The study, taken as a whole, reports: Luminal-like breast cancer showed significantly greater tumor-nontumor repertoire similarity than basal-like breast cancer did. The data were judged consistent with most tumor T cells coming from lymph node and expanding in tumor. Tumor repertoires ranked between lymph nodes and nontumor tissue in diversity, with V and J gene preferences. That most tumor T cells come from lymph nodes remained unproven.

TCRdb analysed the multiplex PCR reads with MiXCR anew, one entry per CDR3 protein. The data hold more than 80,000 distinct CDR3 sequences, with around 30% observed a single time. As concerns this clonotype: Its antigen is not known.

V lost 1 base, J lost 5 bases, and 7 bases stayed unmatched. CDR3 length: 15 amino acids. Germline values: CDR1 DFQATT, CDR2 SNEGSKA (reference sequence). Axillary draining lymph nodes of breast cancer patients supplied the node samples. The clonotype was recovered from a female donor with breast cancer. Some clones in this sample may be carry-over from other donors' samples. The sequenced material came from axillary lymph node tissue. The chain combines TRBV20-1 with TRBJ2-5; 10 nucleotides align to TRBD2. CDR3: CSARAASGRGETQYF. The CDR3 DNA reads as TGCAGTGCTAGAGCGGCTAGCGGGAGAGGGGAGACCCAGTACTTC.